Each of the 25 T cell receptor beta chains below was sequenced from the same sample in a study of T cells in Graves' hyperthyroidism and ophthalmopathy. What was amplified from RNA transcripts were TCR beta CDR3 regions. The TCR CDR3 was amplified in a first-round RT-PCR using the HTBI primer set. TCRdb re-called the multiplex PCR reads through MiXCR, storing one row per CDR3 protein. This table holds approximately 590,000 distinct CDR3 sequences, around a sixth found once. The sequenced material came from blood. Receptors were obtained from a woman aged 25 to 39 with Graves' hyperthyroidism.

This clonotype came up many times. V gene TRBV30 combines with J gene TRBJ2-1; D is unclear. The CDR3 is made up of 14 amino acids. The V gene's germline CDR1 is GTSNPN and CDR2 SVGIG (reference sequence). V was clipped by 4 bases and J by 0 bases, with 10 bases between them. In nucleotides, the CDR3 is TGTGCCTGGACGTGGGATCTCTCCTACAATGAGCAGTTCTTC. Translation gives CAWTWDLSYNEQFF. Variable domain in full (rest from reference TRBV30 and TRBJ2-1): SQTIHQWPATLVQPVGSPLSLECTVEGTSNPNLYWYRQAAGRGLQLLFYSVGIGQISSEVPQNLSASRPQDRQFILSSKKLLLSDSGFYLCAWTWDLSYNEQFFGPGTRLTVL.

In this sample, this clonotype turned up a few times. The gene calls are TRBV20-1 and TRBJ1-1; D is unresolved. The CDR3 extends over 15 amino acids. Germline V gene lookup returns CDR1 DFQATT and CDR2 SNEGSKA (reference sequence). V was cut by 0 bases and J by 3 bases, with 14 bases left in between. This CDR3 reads CSARDWGGRDTEAFF. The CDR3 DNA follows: TGCAGTGCTAGAGATTGGGGAGGGAGGGACACTGAAGCTTTCTTT.

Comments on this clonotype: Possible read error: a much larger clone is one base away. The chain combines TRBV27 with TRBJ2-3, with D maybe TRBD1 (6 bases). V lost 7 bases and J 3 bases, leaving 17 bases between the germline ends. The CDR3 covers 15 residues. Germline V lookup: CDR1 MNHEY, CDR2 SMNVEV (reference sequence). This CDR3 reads CASNLSQGRTDTQYF. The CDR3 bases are TGTGCCAGCAATTTGTCCCAGGGGAGAACAGATACGCAGTATTTT.

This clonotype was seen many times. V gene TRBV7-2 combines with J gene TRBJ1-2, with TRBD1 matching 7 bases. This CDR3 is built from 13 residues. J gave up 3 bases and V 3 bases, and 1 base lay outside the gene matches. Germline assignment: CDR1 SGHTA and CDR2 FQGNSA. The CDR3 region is CASSFQGDYGYTF. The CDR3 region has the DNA TGTGCCAGCAGCTTTCAGGGGGACTATGGCTACACCTTC.

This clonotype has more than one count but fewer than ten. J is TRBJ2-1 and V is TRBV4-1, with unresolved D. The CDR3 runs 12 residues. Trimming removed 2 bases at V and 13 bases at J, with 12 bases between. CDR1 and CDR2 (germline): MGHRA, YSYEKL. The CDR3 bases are TGCGCCAGCAGCCAATCAATAACATCCCAGTTCTTC. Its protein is CASSQSITSQFF.

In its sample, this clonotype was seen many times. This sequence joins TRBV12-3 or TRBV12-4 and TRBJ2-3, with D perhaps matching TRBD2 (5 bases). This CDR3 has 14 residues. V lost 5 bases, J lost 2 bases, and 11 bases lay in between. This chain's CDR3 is CASSPIAYTDTQYF. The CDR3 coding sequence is TGTGCCAGCAGTCCCATAGCGTACACAGATACGCAGTATTTT.

CDR3 amino acids: CASSSSERWTDTQYF. The CDR3 nucleotides read TGTGCCAGCAGCTCGAGCGAGAGATGGACAGATACGCAGTATTTT. The J gene is TRBJ2-3, the V gene TRBV5-4; D is unresolved. Germline V CDR1 and CDR2: SGHNT, YYREEE (reference sequence). V shed 3 bases and J shed 3 bases, with 14 bases lying between them. This CDR3 has 15 amino acids.

The CDR3 nucleotides are TGTGCCAGCAGTTACGGTCCAGGGGTTGAAAAACTGTTTTTT. It specifies CASSYGPGVEKLFF. This chain connects TRBV6-2 or TRBV6-3 to TRBJ1-4, with D tentatively TRBD1 (6 bases). The CDR3 is 14 residues long. V was pared by 2 bases and J by 7 bases, with 11 bases between. Germline CDR1 and CDR2: MNHEY and SVGEGT.

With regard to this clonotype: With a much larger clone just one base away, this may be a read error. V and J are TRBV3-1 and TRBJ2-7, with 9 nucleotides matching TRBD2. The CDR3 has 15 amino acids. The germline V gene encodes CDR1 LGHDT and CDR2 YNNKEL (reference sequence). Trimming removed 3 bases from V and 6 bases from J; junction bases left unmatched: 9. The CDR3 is CASSHALAGFFEQYF. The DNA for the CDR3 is TGTGCCAGCAGCCATGCCCTAGCGGGATTTTTCGAGCAGTACTTC.

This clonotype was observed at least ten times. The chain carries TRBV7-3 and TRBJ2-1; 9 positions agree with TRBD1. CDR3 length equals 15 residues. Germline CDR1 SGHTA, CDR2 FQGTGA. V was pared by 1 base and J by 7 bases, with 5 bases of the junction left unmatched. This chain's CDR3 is CASSLIQGAGNEQFF. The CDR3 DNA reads TGTGCCAGCAGCTTAATACAGGGGGCGGGGAATGAGCAGTTCTTC.

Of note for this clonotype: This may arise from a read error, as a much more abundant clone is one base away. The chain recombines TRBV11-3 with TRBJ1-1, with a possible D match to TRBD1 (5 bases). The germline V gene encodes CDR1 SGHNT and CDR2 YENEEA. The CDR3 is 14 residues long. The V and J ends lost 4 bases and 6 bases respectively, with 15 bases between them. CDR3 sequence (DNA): TGTGCCAGCAGCTCCGGTCGGGGGAGCGCTGAAGCTTTCTTT. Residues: CASSSGRGSAEAFF.

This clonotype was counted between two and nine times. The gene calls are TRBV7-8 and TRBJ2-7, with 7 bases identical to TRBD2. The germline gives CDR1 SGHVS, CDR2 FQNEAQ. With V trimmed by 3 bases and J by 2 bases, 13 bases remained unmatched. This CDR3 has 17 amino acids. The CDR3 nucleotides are TGTGCCAGCAGCTTTCCCCTAACTGGCGGGAGACCCTACGAGCAGTACTTC. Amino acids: CASSFPLTGGRPYEQYF.

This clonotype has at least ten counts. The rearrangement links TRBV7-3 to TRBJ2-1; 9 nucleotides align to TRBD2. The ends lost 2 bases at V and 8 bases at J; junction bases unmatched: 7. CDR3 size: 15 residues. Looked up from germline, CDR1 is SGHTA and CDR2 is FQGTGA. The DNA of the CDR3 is TGTGCCAGCAGCTTATCCATAGCGGGAGTTGATGAGCAGTTCTTC. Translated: CASSLSIAGVDEQFF.

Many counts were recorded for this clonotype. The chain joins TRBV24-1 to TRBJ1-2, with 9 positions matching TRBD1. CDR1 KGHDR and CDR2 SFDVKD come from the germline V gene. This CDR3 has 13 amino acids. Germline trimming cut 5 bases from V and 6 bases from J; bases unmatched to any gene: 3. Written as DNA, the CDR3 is TGTGCCACCAGTGGGGGACAGGGCCATGGCTACACCTTC. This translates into CATSGGQGHGYTF.

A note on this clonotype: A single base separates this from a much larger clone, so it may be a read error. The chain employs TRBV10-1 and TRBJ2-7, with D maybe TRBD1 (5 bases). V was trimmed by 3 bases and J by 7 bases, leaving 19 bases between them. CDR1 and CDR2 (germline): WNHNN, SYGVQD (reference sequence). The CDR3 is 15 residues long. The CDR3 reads CASSDVLDSDNEQYF. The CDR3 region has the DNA TGCGCCAGCAGTGATGTTCTCGACAGCGATAATGAGCAGTACTTC.

The CDR3 DNA sequence: TGTGCTACCCGTACGCGGGACAGGGGGCTCGAGCAGTACTTC. Amino acids: CATRTRDRGLEQYF. The chain recombines TRBV27 with TRBJ2-7; TRBD1 matches at 12 bases. The CDR3 spans 14 residues. Germline V lookup: CDR1 MNHEY, CDR2 SMNVEV (reference sequence).

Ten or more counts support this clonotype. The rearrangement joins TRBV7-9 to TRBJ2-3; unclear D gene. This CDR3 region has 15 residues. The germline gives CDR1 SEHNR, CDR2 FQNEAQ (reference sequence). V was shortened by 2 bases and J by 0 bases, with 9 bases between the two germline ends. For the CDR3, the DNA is TGTGCCAGCAGCTTATCTCCAGCTAGCACAGATACGCAGTATTTT. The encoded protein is CASSLSPASTDTQYF.

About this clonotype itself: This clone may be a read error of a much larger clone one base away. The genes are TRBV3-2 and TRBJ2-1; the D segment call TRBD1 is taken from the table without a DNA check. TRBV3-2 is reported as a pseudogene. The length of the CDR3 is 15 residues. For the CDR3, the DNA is TGTGCCAGCATCCCCCAGGGGGGGGCCTGCAATGAGCAGTTCTTC. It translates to CASIPQGGACNEQFF.

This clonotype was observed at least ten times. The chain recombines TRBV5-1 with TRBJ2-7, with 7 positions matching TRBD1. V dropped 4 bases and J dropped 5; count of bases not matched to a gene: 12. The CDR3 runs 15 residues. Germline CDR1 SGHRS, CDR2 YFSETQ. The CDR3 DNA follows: TGCGCCAGCAGCAAAGAGACAGGGTGGTTCGACGAGCAGTACTTC. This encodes CASSKETGWFDEQYF. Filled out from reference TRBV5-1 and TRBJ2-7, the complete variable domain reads KAGVTQTPRYLIKTRGQQVTLSCSPISGHRSVSWYQQTPGQGLQFLFEYFSETQRNKGNFPGRFSGRQFSNSRSEMNVSTLELGDSALYLCASSKETGWFDEQYFGPGTRLTVT.

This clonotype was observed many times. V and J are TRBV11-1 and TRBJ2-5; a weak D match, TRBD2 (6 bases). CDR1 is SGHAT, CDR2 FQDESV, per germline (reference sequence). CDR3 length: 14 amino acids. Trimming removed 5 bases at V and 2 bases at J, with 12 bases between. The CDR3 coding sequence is TGTGCCAGCAGCGCGGGGACTGAACAAGAGACCCAGTACTTC. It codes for CASSAGTEQETQYF.

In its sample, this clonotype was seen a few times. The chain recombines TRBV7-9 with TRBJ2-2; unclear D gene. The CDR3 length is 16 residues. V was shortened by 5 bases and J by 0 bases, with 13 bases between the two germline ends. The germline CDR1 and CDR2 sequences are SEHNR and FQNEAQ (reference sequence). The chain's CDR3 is CASSPSASTNTGELFF. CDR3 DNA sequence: TGTGCCAGCAGCCCCTCTGCCTCGACGAACACCGGGGAGCTGTTTTTT.

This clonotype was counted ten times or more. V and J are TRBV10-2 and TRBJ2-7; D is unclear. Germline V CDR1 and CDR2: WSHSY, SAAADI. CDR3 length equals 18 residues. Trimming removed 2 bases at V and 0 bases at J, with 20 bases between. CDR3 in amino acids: CASSENHDFHPSSYEQYF. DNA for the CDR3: TGCGCCAGCAGTGAGAATCATGACTTCCACCCGAGCTCCTACGAGCAGTACTTC.

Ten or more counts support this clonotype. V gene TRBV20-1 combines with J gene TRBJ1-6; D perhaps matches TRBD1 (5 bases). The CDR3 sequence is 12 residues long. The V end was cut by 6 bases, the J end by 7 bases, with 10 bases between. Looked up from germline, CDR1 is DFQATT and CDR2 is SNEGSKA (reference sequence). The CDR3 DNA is TGCAGTGCAGGGGAGCGAAATTCACCCCTCCACTTT. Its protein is CSAGERNSPLHF.

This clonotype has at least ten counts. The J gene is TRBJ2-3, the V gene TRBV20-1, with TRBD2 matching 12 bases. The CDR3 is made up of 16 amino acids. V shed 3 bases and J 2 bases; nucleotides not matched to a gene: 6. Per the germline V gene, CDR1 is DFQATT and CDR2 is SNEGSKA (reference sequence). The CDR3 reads CSASLRTSGNTDTQYF. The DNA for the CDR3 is TGCAGTGCTAGCCTACGGACTAGCGGGAACACAGATACGCAGTATTTT.

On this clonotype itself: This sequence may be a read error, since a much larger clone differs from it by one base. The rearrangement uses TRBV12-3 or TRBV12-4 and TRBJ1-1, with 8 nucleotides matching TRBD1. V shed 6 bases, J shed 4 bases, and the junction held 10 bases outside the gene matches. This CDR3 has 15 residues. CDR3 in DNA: TGTGCCAGCAGCTATCGCGGACAGGGACGCACTGAAGCTTTCTTT. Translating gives CASSYRGQGRTEAFF.